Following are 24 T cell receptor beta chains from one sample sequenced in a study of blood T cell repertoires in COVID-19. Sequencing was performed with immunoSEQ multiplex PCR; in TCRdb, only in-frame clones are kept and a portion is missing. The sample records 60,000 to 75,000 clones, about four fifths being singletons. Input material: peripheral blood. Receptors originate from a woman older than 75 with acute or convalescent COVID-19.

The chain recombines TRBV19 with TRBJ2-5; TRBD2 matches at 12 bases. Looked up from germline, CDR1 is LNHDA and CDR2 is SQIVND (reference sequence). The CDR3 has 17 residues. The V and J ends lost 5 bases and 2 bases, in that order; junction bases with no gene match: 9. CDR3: CASSPPGLAGIQETQYF. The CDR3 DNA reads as TGTGCCAGTAGTCCCCCCGGACTAGCGGGGATTCAAGAGACCCAGTACTTC.

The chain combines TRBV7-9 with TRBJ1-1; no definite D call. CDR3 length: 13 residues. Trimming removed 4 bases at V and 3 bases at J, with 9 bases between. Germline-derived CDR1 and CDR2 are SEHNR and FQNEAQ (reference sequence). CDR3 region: CASSSMGHTEAFF. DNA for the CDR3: TGTGCCAGCAGCTCCATGGGCCACACTGAAGCTTTCTTT.

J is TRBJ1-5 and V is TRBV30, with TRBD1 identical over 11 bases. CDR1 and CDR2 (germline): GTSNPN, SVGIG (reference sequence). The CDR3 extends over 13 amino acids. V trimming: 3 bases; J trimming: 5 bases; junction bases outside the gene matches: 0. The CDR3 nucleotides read TGTGCCTGGAGGGGACAGGGGGATCAGCCCCAGCATTTT. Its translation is CAWRGQGDQPQHF.

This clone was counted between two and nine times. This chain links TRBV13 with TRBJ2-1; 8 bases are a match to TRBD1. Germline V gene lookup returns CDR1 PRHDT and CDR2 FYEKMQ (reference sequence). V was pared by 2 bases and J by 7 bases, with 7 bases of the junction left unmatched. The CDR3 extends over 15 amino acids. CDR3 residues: CASSLRQGARNEQFF. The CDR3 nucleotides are TGTGCCAGCAGCTTAAGGCAGGGGGCCCGGAATGAGCAGTTCTTC.

The CDR3: CASSVEAGGRTGELFF. CDR3 coding DNA: TGTGCCAGCAGCGTAGAAGCCGGGGGGCGAACCGGGGAGCTGTTTTTT. This sequence joins TRBV9 and TRBJ2-2, with a possible D match to TRBD2 (7 bases). The CDR3 is made up of 16 amino acids. Germline V gives CDR1 SGDLS, CDR2 YYNGEE. Trimming took off 0 bases at V and 5 bases at J, with 14 bases between the two ends.

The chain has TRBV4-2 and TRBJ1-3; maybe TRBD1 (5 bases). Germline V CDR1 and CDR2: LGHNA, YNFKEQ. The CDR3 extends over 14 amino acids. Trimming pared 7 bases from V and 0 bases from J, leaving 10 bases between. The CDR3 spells CASKTGDSGNTIYF. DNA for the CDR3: TGTGCCAGCAAAACAGGAGACTCTGGAAACACCATATATTTT.

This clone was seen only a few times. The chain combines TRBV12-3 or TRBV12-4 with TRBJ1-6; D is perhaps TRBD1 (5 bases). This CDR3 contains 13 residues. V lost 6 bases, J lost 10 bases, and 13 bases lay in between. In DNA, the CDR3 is TGTGCCAGCAGCCCCGACGGGGGATCACCCCTCCACTTT. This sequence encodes CASSPDGGSPLHF.

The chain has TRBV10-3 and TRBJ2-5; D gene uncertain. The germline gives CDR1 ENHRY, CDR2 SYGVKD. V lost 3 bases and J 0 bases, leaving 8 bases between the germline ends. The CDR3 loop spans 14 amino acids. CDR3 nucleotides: TGTGCCATCAGTGAATCCCAGTACCAAGAGACCCAGTACTTC. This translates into CAISESQYQETQYF.

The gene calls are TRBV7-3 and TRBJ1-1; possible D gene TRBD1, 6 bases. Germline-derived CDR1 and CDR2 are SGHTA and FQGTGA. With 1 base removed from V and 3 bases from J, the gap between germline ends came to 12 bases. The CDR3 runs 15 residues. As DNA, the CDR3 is TGTGCCAGCAGCTTAAGGGGGCAGGAGGACACTGAAGCTTTCTTT. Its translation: CASSLRGQEDTEAFF.

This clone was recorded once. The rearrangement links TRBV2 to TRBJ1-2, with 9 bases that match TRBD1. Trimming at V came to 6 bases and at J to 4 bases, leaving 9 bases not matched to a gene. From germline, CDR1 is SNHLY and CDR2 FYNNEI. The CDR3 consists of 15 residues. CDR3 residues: CASSLGQGDGYGYTF. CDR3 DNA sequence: TGTGCCAGCAGCCTGGGACAGGGAGATGGCTATGGCTACACCTTC.

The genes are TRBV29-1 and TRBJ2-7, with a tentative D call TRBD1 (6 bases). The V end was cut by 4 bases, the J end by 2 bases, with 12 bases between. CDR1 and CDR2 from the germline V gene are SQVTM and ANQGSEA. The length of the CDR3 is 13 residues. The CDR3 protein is CSVVQGFAYEQYF. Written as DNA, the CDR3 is TGCAGCGTTGTCCAGGGGTTCGCCTACGAGCAGTACTTC.

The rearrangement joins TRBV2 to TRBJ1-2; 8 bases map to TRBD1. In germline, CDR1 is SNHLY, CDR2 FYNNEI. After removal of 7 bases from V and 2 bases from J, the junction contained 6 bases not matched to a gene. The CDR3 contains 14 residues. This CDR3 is CASINRDRNYGYTF. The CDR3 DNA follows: TGTGCCAGCATCAACCGGGACAGGAACTATGGCTACACCTTC.

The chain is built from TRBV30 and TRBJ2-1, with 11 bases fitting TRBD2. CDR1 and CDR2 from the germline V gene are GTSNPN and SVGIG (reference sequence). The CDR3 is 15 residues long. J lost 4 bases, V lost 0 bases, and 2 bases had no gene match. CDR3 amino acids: CAWSVGLAGYNEQFF. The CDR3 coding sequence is TGTGCCTGGAGTGTCGGACTAGCGGGTTACAATGAGCAGTTCTTC.

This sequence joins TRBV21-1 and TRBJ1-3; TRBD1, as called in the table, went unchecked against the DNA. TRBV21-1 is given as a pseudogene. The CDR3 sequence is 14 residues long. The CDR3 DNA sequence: TGTGCCAGCAGCAAGACATACTCTGGAAACACCATATATTTT. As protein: CASSKTYSGNTIYF.

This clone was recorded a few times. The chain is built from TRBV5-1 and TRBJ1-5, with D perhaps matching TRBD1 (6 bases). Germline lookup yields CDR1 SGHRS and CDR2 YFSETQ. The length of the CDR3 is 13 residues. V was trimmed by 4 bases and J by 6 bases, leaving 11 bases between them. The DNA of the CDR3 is TGCGCCAGCAGCCAGATACAGGGTCAGCCCCAGCATTTT. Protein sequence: CASSQIQGQPQHF.

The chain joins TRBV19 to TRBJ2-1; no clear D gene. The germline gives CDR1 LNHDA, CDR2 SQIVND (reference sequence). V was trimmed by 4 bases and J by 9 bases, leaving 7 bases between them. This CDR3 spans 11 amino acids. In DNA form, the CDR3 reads TGTGCCAGTAGTAGGCTCTCTGAGCAGTTCTTC. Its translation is CASSRLSEQFF.

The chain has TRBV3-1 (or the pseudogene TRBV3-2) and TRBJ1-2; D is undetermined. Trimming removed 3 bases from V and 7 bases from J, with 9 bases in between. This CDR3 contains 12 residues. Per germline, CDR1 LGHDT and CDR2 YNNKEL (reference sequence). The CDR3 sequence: CASSHLTGGYTF. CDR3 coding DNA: TGTGCCAGCAGCCATCTGACTGGTGGCTACACCTTC.

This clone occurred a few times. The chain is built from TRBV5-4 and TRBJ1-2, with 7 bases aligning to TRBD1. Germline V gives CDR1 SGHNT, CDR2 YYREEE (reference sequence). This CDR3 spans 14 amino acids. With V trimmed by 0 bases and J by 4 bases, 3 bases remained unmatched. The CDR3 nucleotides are TGTGCCAGCAGCTTGGGACAGGGAGGCTATGGCTACACCTTC. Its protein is CASSLGQGGYGYTF.

In DNA form, the CDR3 reads TGTGCCAGCGGGGGGATTGGAGAAAAACTGTTTTTT. Translating gives CASGGIGEKLFF. The chain recombines TRBV2 with TRBJ1-4; D might be TRBD1 (5 bases). V gave up 8 bases and J gave up 8 bases, with 12 bases separating them. CDR1 is SNHLY and CDR2 is FYNNEI in the germline V gene. The CDR3 covers 12 residues.

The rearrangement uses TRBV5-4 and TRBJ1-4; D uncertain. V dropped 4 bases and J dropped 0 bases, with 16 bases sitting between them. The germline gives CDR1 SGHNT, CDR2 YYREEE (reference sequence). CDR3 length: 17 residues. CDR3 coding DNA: TGTGCCAGCAGCCTAGGTCCGGGTAAATCAACTAATGAAAAACTGTTTTTT. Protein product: CASSLGPGKSTNEKLFF.

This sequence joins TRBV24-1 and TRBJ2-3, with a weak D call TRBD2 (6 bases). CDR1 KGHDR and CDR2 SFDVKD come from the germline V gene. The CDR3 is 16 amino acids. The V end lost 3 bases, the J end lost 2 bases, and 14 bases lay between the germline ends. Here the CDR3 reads CATSDPTSRPTDTQYF. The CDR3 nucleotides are TGTGCCACCAGTGATCCGACTAGTAGGCCCACAGATACGCAGTATTTT.

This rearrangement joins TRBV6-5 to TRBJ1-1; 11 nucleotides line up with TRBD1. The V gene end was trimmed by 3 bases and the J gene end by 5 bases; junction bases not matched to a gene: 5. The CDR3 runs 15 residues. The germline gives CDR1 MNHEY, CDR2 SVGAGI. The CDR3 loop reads CASSYAGTGGTEAFF. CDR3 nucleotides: TGTGCCAGCAGTTATGCCGGGACAGGGGGAACTGAAGCTTTCTTT.

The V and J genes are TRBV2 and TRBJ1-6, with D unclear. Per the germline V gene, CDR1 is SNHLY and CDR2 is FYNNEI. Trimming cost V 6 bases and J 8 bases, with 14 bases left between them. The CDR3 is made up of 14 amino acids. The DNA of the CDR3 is TGTGCCAGCAGGAGCCCGGTCCCGGATTCACCCCTCCACTTT. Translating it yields CASRSPVPDSPLHF.

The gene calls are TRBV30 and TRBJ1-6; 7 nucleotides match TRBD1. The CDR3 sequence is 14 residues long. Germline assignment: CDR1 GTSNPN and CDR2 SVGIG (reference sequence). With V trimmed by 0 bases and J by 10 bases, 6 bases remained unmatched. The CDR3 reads CAWSVEGAGSPLHF. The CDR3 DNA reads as TGTGCCTGGAGTGTCGAGGGGGCAGGGTCACCCCTCCACTTT.